This TCR beta chain was captured by sequencing in a study of T cell repertoires and HLA-DP antigens. Average purity of the negatively selected CD4+ T cells was roughly 98%. Per germline, CDR1 SQVTM and CDR2 ANQGSEA. This CDR3 comprises 15 residues. The ends were cut back, 6 bases at V and 0 bases at J, with 16 bases in the middle. General study findings and limits: No separate analysis of naive versus memory CD4+ cells was done.

A remark on this clone: Its antigen remains unidentified.

For pre-culture CD4+ samples, the target was approximately 220,000 T cell genomes. Sequenced by immunoSEQ multiplex PCR; TCRdb stores in-frame clones only, minus some. The sample lists 90,000 to 130,000 clones, 92% seen once, with approximately 0.29% in the top ten. Source material: CD4+ T cells from PBMCs. The chain uses TRBV29-1 and TRBJ2-3, with D perhaps matching TRBD1 (5 bases). The TCR originated in a woman aged 18-35 years in good health and CMV-seronegative. CDR3 amino acids: CSVHPQGLSTDTQYF. The CDR3 DNA is TGCAGCGTCCACCCCCAGGGCCTCAGCACAGATACGCAGTATTTT.